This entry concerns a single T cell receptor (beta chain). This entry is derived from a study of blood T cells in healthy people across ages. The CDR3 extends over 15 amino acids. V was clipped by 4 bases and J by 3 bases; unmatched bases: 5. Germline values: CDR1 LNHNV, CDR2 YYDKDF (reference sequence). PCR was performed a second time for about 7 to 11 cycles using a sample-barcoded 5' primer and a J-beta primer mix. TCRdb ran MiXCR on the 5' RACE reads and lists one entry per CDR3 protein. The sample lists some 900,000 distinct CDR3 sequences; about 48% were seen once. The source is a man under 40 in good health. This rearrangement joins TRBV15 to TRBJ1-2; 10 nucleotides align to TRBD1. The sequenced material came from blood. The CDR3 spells CATSMLGTGDYGYTF. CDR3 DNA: TGTGCCACCAGCATGCTGGGGACAGGGGACTATGGCTACACCTTC.